The entry that follows covers one T cell receptor (beta chain) sequence. The data were produced by immunoSEQ multiplex PCR, yet TCRdb's version contains in-frame clones alone and is incomplete. The table records fewer than 55,000 clones, roughly 79% of them present only once. This specimen comes from a study of OX40 agonist ivuxolimab in advanced cancers. CDR3 length: 17 residues. V lost 3 bases and J lost 0, with 18 bases in between. Germline CDR1 is SQVTM and CDR2 is ANQGSEA. The input for sequencing was CD4+ or CD8+ T cells sorted from blood, taken in a trial of the OX40 agonist ivuxolimab. The sequence derives from an adult with an advanced solid tumor such as melanoma, head and neck, liver or kidney cancer. The V gene is TRBV29-1, the J gene TRBJ1-3, with D possibly TRBD1 on 5 matching bases. Here the CDR3 reads CSVEFHGDVFSGNTIYF. The CDR3, as DNA: TGCAGCGTTGAGTTTCACGGGGACGTATTCTCTGGAAACACCATATATTTT.